This paragraph reports one TCR beta chain. Its antigen is undetermined. The CDR3 consists of 15 residues. The germline CDR1 and CDR2 sequences are MDHEN and SYDVKM. V was clipped by 10 bases and J by 4 bases, with 22 bases between them. Primed by a sample-barcoded 5' primer and a J-beta primer mix, a second PCR proceeded for 7 to 11 cycles. From the 5' RACE reads, TCRdb called clonotypes with MiXCR, one entry per CDR3 protein. In the table there are some 760,000 distinct CDR3 sequences, around a quarter of which are singletons. These data come from a study of blood T cells in healthy people across ages. Study as a whole: Template switching recovered approximately one barcoded beta molecule for every two T cells.

Broader study findings: A greater number of naive CD4+ cells and higher diversity distinguished long-lived donors from aged donors.

These data also formed part of another study, on T cells of mothers and their children.

The source material was blood. This clonotype originated in a boy younger than 18 in good health. This chain joins TRBV28 and TRBJ2-5, with a possible D match to TRBD2 (6 bases). CDR3 amino acids: CAILTWGELRETQYF. Here the CDR3 DNA reads TGTGCCATCCTTACTTGGGGGGAGTTGAGAGAGACCCAGTACTTC.